One sample yielded the 21 T cell receptor beta chains listed below, sequenced in a study of OX40 agonist ivuxolimab in advanced cancers. Library prep was done by the immunoSEQ multiplex PCR assay. TCRdb took this table from immuneACCESS and kept in-frame rearrangements with V and J called. Such tables lack part of the clones; where checked against another copy, unresolved V genes explain under half of the gap, and the rest is unexplained. The sample yields some 40,000 clones; more than 75% were counted once. The biggest ten clones account for about a sixth of the sample. The specimen was CD4+ or CD8+ T cells sorted from blood, collected in a trial of the OX40 agonist ivuxolimab. The receptors derive from an adult with an advanced solid tumor such as melanoma, head and neck, liver or kidney cancer.

This clone has a single count. This chain joins TRBV27 and TRBJ2-1, with TRBD1 matching over 9 bases. Germline lookup yields CDR1 MNHEY and CDR2 SMNVEV (reference sequence). This CDR3 is built from 16 residues. Trimming at V came to 4 bases and at J to 9 bases, leaving 13 bases not matched to a gene. The CDR3 sequence is CASSSLQSTGGTEQFF. In nucleotides, the CDR3 is TGTGCCAGCAGTTCCCTACAATCGACAGGGGGTACTGAGCAGTTCTTC.

J is TRBJ1-1 and V is TRBV7-6; perhaps TRBD1 as D (5 bases). Looked up from germline, CDR1 is SGHVS and CDR2 is FNYEAQ. Trimming removed 4 bases from V and 0 bases from J, with 18 bases in between. The CDR3 has 17 amino acids. The CDR3 spells CASSSQVRGDMNTEAFF. CDR3 DNA: TGTGCCAGCAGCTCACAGGTGCGGGGAGACATGAACACTGAAGCTTTCTTT.

This clone showed up just a few times. V is TRBV29-1 and J is TRBJ1-1, with 7 bases matching TRBD1. CDR3 length: 11 amino acids. V shed 4 bases, J shed 8 bases, and the junction held 4 bases outside the gene matches. Per germline, CDR1 SQVTM and CDR2 ANQGSEA. CDR3 region: CSVGKGAEAFF. In nucleotides, the CDR3 is TGCAGCGTTGGGAAGGGGGCGGAAGCTTTCTTT.

V is TRBV6-5 and J is TRBJ1-1; D not certain. The CDR3 consists of 14 residues. The germline V gene has CDR1 MNHEY and CDR2 SVGAGI. Trimming left V 2 bases short and J 0 bases short, with 7 bases between. CDR3 loop: CASSYGFMNTEAFF. The CDR3 coding sequence is TGTGCCAGCAGTTACGGCTTCATGAACACTGAAGCTTTCTTT.

The chain employs TRBV13 and TRBJ2-3; no clear D gene. Trimming took 1 base from V and 1 from J, leaving 6 bases between them. Germline values: CDR1 PRHDT, CDR2 FYEKMQ (reference sequence). The CDR3 is made up of 14 amino acids. Here the CDR3 reads CASSLEIRTDTQYF. The CDR3 DNA sequence: TGTGCCAGCAGCTTAGAGATCCGCACAGATACGCAGTATTTT.

CDR3 DNA: TGTGCCAGTAGTACCACAAAAGCTCTGGAAGGGAACACTGAAGCTTTCTTT. Translated: CASSTTKALEGNTEAFF. The chain has TRBV19 and TRBJ1-1; D gene uncertain. The V gene's germline CDR1 is LNHDA and CDR2 SQIVND (reference sequence). The CDR3 is made up of 17 amino acids. The V end was cut by 4 bases, the J end by 1 base, with 19 bases between.

The V gene is TRBV28, the J gene TRBJ1-2; D might be TRBD1 (5 bases). The CDR3 consists of 15 residues. CDR1 is MDHEN, CDR2 SYDVKM, per germline. V dropped 7 bases and J dropped 1 base, with 16 bases sitting between them. CDR3 residues: CASTSLDIVNYGYTF. The CDR3, as DNA: TGTGCCAGCACATCCTTGGACATCGTTAACTATGGCTACACCTTC.

This sequence joins TRBV15 and TRBJ2-7; TRBD2 aligns across 7 bases. The CDR3 covers 14 residues. Germline trimming cut 1 base from V and 6 bases from J; bases unmatched to any gene: 6. The germline CDR1 and CDR2 sequences are LNHNV and YYDKDF (reference sequence). CDR3 DNA sequence: TGTGCCACCAGCAGAGTAGCGGGCTTTGGCGAGCAGTACTTC. This sequence encodes CATSRVAGFGEQYF.

This chain uses TRBV4-3 with TRBJ2-3, with 10 positions matching TRBD2. V was clipped by 3 bases and J by 0 bases; unmatched bases: 3. The CDR3 contains 16 residues. Germline-derived CDR1 and CDR2 are LGHNA and YSLEER. The DNA for the CDR3 is TGCGCCAGCAGCCAGGATAGCGGGGGGAGCACAGATACGCAGTATTTT. Protein: CASSQDSGGSTDTQYF.

The V and J genes are TRBV7-7 and TRBJ2-7; D possibly corresponds to TRBD1 (6 bases). Deletions cut 5 bases from V and 6 bases from J, with 14 bases between. CDR3 length: 13 residues. Germline loops: CDR1 SSHAT, CDR2 FNYEAQ (reference sequence). The DNA for the CDR3 is TGTGCCAGCAGCCATAAGGGGGAAGGCGAGCAGTACTTC. Encoded protein: CASSHKGEGEQYF.

V is TRBV7-6 and J is TRBJ2-7, with D possibly being TRBD2 (5 bases). Germline loops: CDR1 SGHVS, CDR2 FNYEAQ. CDR3 length: 15 amino acids. The ends were cut back, 4 bases at V and 0 bases at J, with 13 bases in the middle. DNA of the CDR3: TGTGCCAGCAGCTCCCCTTCCGGGATCTCCTACGAGCAGTACTTC. Translation gives CASSSPSGISYEQYF. Complete variable domain (other parts from reference TRBV7-6 and TRBJ2-7): GAGVSQSPRYKVTKRGQDVALRCDPISGHVSLYWYRQALGQGPEFLTYFNYEAQQDKSGLPNDRFSAERPEGSISTLTIQRTEQRDSAMYRCASSSPSGISYEQYFGPGTRLTVT.

The chain links TRBV6-1 to TRBJ2-7; the D gene is possibly TRBD2 (5 bases). The germline V and J ends were trimmed by 2 bases and 1 base, with 6 bases remaining between them. CDR3 length: 13 residues. Germline loops: CDR1 MNHNS, CDR2 SASEGT. CDR3 nucleotide sequence: TGTGCCAGCAGTGAATGGACTTCCTACGAGCAGTACTTC. It is translated as CASSEWTSYEQYF.

The chain carries TRBV28 and TRBJ2-5; D is ambiguous. The length of the CDR3 is 13 residues. Germline assignment: CDR1 MDHEN and CDR2 SYDVKM. V dropped 3 bases and J dropped 7 bases, with 12 bases sitting between them. The DNA for the CDR3 is TGTGCCAGCAGTTTTGTGGGTAAATGGACCCAGTACTTC. This gives the protein CASSFVGKWTQYF. Full variable domain (rest looked up from reference TRBV28 and TRBJ2-5): DVKVTQSSRYLVKRTGEKVFLECVQDMDHENMFWYRQDPGLGLRLIYFSYDVKMKEKGDIPEGYSVSREKKERFSLILESASTNQTSMYLCASSFVGKWTQYFGPGTRLLVL.

This chain joins TRBV15 and TRBJ1-2, with a possible D match to TRBD1 (6 bases). This CDR3 has 13 residues. Trimming left V 6 bases short and J 8 bases short, with 16 bases between. The V gene's germline CDR1 is LNHNV and CDR2 YYDKDF (reference sequence). The CDR3 sequence: CATRQGSPQGYTF. The CDR3 DNA reads TGTGCCACCAGACAGGGTTCCCCGCAGGGCTACACCTTC.

The chain recombines TRBV9 with TRBJ2-4, with D uncertain. This CDR3 region has 11 residues. Germline lookup yields CDR1 SGDLS and CDR2 YYNGEE. The V end was cut by 4 bases, the J end by 9 bases, with 8 bases between. In DNA form, the CDR3 reads TGTGCCAGCAGCCCTGGAAGCATTCAGTACTTC. It translates to CASSPGSIQYF.

This clone was recorded only once. This chain links TRBV14 with TRBJ2-1; TRBD2 aligns across 12 bases. Germline V lookup: CDR1 SGHDN, CDR2 FVKESK. The trim removed 4 bases at V and 8 bases at J, leaving 9 bases unmatched. This CDR3 contains 16 residues. CDR3 in amino acids: CASSPRLAGGPDEQFF. CDR3 DNA sequence: TGTGCCAGCAGCCCCCGTCTAGCGGGAGGGCCGGATGAGCAGTTCTTC.

The chain has TRBV7-3 and TRBJ2-5; D might be TRBD2 (6 bases). Germline V gives CDR1 SGHTA, CDR2 FQGTGA. This CDR3 comprises 15 residues. The V end was cut by 0 bases, the J end by 4 bases, with 12 bases between. The CDR3 bases are TGTGCCAGCAGCTTAACGGGAGGCCGTGTAGAGACCCAGTACTTC. Its translation: CASSLTGGRVETQYF.

The table lists this clone with a count of one. The rearrangement links TRBV15 to TRBJ1-1; TRBD1 agrees at 7 bases. With 5 bases clipped from V and 1 base from J, the junction kept 7 bases outside the gene matches. The CDR3 is 15 residues long. The germline V gene has CDR1 LNHNV and CDR2 YYDKDF (reference sequence). The CDR3 coding sequence is TGTGCCACCAGCCGATGGGGACAGAGGAACACTGAAGCTTTCTTT. Its protein product is CATSRWGQRNTEAFF.

The CDR3 loop is CASSYSVLNTEAFF. CDR3 DNA: TGTGCCAGCAGTTACTCTGTCCTGAACACTGAAGCTTTCTTT. V usage is TRBV6-5 and J usage is TRBJ1-1, with D unresolved. There are 14 residues in the CDR3. Germline-derived CDR1 and CDR2 are MNHEY and SVGAGI. Between the trimmed V and J ends, which lost 0 bases and 0 bases, there was a span of 5 bases.

The gene calls are TRBV5-6 and TRBJ2-1, with D perhaps matching TRBD1 or TRBD2 (5 bases each). The CDR3 is 15 residues long. Trimming pared 0 bases from V and 8 bases from J, leaving 15 bases between. Per germline, CDR1 SGHDT and CDR2 YYEEEE. The DNA of the CDR3 is TGTGCCAGCAGCTTGGGGGGGTCGCCTTGGGATGAGCAGTTCTTC. Protein product: CASSLGGSPWDEQFF.

The V gene is TRBV27, the J gene TRBJ1-5; D may be TRBD1 (6 bases). The CDR3 extends over 15 amino acids. Germline V gene sequence: CDR1 MNHEY, CDR2 SMNVEV (reference sequence). V dropped 2 bases and J dropped 6 bases, with 14 bases sitting between them. CDR3 loop: CASSLDRPMGQPQHF. The CDR3 DNA is TGTGCCAGCAGTTTAGACAGGCCTATGGGTCAGCCCCAGCATTTT.